This is a list of T cell receptor beta chains from one sample in a study of T cells expressing NK-cell markers. With the 5' RACE reads reprocessed, TCRdb shows one record per CDR3 protein and no DNA. This sample lists 20,000 or so distinct CDR3 sequences; its ten largest clones have around 60%. The sample taken for sequencing was blood T cells: a sorted CD56 or NKG2C T cell subset, CD4+ or CD8+ T cells, or bulk PBMC T cells (not recorded which). The receptors stem from a man between 18 and 69 years old in good health. The CDR3 runs from the conserved cysteine through the conserved F or W. Clone size is not always given. Where it is, it says once, few, many or a class for expanded clones.

v_gene	j_gene	len	abundance	CDR3aa
TRBV29-1	TRBJ2-5	13	-	CSVEGRGVETQYF
TRBV12-3/TRBV12-4	TRBJ1-2	13	-	CASSFGQVYGYTF
TRBV12-3/TRBV12-4	TRBJ2-5	16	-	CASSPSIGGGGETQYF
TRBV11-2	TRBJ2-5	13	-	CASSLGFLGTQYF
TRBV4-3	TRBJ2-1	18	-	CASSQQIELAGGPDEQFF
TRBV28	TRBJ2-2	15	medium-sized	CASSFWTSGTGELFF
TRBV5-6	TRBJ2-4	13	-	CASSLVTGNIQYF
TRBV27	TRBJ2-3	14	-	CASSFWDREDTQYF
TRBV5-1	TRBJ2-7	16	-	CASSWKLGLPRGEQYF
TRBV3-1	TRBJ1-2	16	-	CASSQERAREAYGYTF
TRBV7-8	TRBJ2-1	13	-	CASGQESYNEQFF
TRBV12-3/TRBV12-4	TRBJ1-1	17	-	CASSFHQGSGASTEAFF
TRBV10-2	TRBJ1-1	13	-	CASSAREDSGAFF
TRBV12-3/TRBV12-4	TRBJ2-3	15	-	CASSGQGAGQDTQYF
TRBV5-6	TRBJ2-5	14	-	CASSSVRGIETQYF